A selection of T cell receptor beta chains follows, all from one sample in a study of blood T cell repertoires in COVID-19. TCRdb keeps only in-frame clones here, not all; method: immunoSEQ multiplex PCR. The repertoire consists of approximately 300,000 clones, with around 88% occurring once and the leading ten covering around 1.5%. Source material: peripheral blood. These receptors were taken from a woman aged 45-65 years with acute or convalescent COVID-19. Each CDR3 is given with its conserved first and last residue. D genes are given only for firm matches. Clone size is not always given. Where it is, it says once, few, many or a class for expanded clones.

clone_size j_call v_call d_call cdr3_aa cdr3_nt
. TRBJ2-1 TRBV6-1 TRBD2 CASSESASGRSEQFF TGTGCCAGCAGTGAATCGGCTAGCGGGAGGTCTGAGCAGTTCTTC
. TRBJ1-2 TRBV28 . CASSLIPGHYGYTF TGTGCCAGCAGTTTAATTCCAGGGCATTATGGCTACACCTTC
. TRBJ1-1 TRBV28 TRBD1 CASSPRDRGLVDFF TGTGCCAGCAGTCCGAGAGACAGGGGCCTTGTTGATTTCTTT
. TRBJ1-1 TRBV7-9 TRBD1 CASSPPIRTGENTEAFF TGTGCCAGCAGCCCGCCAATTAGGACAGGGGAGAACACTGAAGCTTTCTTT
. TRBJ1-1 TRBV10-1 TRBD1 CASSNSGGRKILLVYRNTEAFF TGCGCCAGCAGTAACTCAGGGGGCAGAAAAATATTGTTAGTGTATAGGAACACTGAAGCTTTCTTT
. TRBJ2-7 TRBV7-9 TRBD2 CASRLWTSGRNYEQYF TGTGCCAGCAGGCTGTGGACTAGCGGGAGGAATTACGAGCAGTACTTC
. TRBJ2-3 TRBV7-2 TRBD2 CASNLGFGREGLDTQYF TGTGCCAGCAACCTAGGGTTCGGGCGGGAGGGTTTAGATACGCAGTATTTT
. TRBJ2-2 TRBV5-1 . CASRVGALTNTGELFF TGCGCCAGCAGGGTAGGAGCGTTAACGAACACCGGGGAGCTGTTTTTT
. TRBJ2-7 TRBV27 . CASGPRGQSYEQYF TGTGCCAGCGGACCCAGGGGTCAATCCTACGAGCAGTACTTC
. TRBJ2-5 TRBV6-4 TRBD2 CASRPLHPREGKETQYF TGTGCCAGCAGGCCCCTACATCCACGGGAGGGTAAAGAGACCCAGTACTTC
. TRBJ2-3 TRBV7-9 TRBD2 CASSASPWTSGRGRDTQYF TGTGCCAGCAGCGCGAGCCCGTGGACTAGCGGGAGGGGGCGAGATACGCAGTATTTT
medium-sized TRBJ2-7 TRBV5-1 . CASSLAQQGDEQYF TGCGCCAGCAGCTTGGCCCAGCAGGGCGACGAGCAGTACTTC
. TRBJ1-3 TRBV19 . CASCPLSGNTIYF TGTGCCAGTTGTCCACTCTCTGGAAACACCATATATTTT
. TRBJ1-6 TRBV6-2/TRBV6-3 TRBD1 CASSRDRGLNSPLHF TGTGCCAGCAGCCGAGACAGGGGCCTTAATTCACCCCTCCACTTT
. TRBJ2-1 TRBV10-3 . CAISEVGAGAVNEQFF TGTGCCATCAGTGAAGTTGGAGCGGGCGCAGTAAATGAGCAGTTCTTC
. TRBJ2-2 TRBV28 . CASSLFGQGDGELFF TGTGCCAGCAGTTTATTCGGCCAGGGCGACGGGGAGCTGTTTTTT
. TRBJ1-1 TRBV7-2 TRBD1 CASSFLTGVNTEAFF TGTGCCAGCAGCTTCCTTACAGGGGTGAACACTGAAGCTTTCTTT
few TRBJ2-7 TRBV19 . CASSIDRGRVYF TGTGCCAGTAGTATAGATCGAGGGCGCGTGTACTTC
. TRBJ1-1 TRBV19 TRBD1 CASSRDRRRLNTEAFF TGTGCCAGTAGTAGGGACAGGCGCCGCCTGAACACTGAAGCTTTCTTT
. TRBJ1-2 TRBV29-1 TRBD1 CSVLQGADGYTF TGCAGCGTTCTACAGGGGGCAGATGGCTACACCTTC
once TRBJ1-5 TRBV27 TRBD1 CASKKTRQGGSNQPQHF TGTGCCAGCAAAAAGACGCGACAAGGGGGCAGCAATCAGCCCCAGCATTTT
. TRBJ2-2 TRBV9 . CASSVAQGFTGELFF TGTGCCAGCAGCGTAGCTCAGGGTTTCACCGGGGAGCTGTTTTTT
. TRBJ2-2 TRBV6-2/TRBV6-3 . CASSYGRNTGELFF TGTGCCAGCAGTTACGGTAGGAACACCGGGGAGCTGTTTTTT
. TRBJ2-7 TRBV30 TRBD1 CASRGQGTREQYF TGTGCCTCCAGGGGACAGGGGACGCGGGAGCAGTACTTC
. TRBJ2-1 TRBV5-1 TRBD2 CASSSLAEGNNEQFF TGCGCCAGCAGCAGCCTAGCGGAGGGGAACAATGAGCAGTTCTTC
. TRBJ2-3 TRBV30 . CAWSGGPPGTQYF TGTGCCTGGAGTGGGGGGCCCCCAGGTACGCAGTATTTT
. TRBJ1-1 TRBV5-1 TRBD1 CASSPGGTGTPEAFF TGCGCCAGCTCTCCGGGGGGGACAGGGACGCCTGAAGCTTTCTTT
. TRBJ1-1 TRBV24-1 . CATRKTGNTEAFF TGTGCCACCAGAAAGACAGGGAACACTGAAGCTTTCTTT
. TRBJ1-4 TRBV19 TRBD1 CASRLGQGAKEKLFF TGTGCCAGTAGACTCGGACAGGGGGCGAAGGAAAAACTGTTTTTT
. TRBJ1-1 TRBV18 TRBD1 CASSPGTGRTEAFF TGTGCCAGCTCACCGGGGACAGGGAGGACTGAAGCTTTCTTT
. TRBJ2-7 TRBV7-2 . CASSLARVNEQYF TGTGCCAGCAGCTTAGCCAGGGTCAACGAGCAGTACTTC
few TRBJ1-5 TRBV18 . CASSPRANGGQPQHF TGTGCCAGCTCACCACGTGCTAACGGGGGTCAGCCCCAGCATTTT
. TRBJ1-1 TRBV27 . CASSPYQGNTEAFF TGTGCCAGCAGTCCATACCAGGGGAACACTGAAGCTTTCTTT
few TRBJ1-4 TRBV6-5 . CASNGEGYYEKLFF TGTGCCAGCAACGGGGAGGGATATTATGAAAAACTGTTTTTT
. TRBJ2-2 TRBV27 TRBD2 CASSFGRRTSGRAGELFF TGTGCCAGCAGTTTCGGTCGGCGGACTAGCGGGAGAGCCGGGGAGCTGTTTTTT
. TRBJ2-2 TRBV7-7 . CASSLLGSAGELFF TGTGCCAGCAGCTTACTTGGGAGCGCCGGGGAGCTGTTTTTT
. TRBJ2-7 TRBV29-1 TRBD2 CSVVGLAGYEQYF TGCAGCGTTGTAGGGCTAGCGGGGTACGAGCAGTACTTC
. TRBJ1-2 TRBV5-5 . CASSFLSGDSNYGYTF TGTGCCAGCAGCTTCCTCTCAGGGGATTCTAACTATGGCTACACCTTC
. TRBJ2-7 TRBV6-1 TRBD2 CASSEGTSGSYEQYF TGTGCCAGCAGTGAAGGGACTAGCGGGAGCTACGAGCAGTACTTC
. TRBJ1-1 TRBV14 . CASSQVKETEAFF TGTGCCAGCAGCCAAGTCAAGGAGACTGAAGCTTTCTTT
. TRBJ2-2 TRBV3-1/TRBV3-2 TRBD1 CASSQTRGTGVHGELFF TGTGCCAGCAGCCAAACGAGGGGGACAGGGGTTCACGGGGAGCTGTTTTTT
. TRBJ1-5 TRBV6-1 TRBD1 CASSALTGFSNQPQHF TGTGCCAGCAGTGCCCTGACAGGGTTTAGCAATCAGCCCCAGCATTTT
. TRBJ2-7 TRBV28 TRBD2 CASRPGLVGEQYF TGTGCCAGCAGGCCGGGACTAGTGGGCGAGCAGTACTTC
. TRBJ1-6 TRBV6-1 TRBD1 CASSERGRQGSPLHF TGTGCCAGCAGTGAAAGGGGGCGGCAAGGTTCACCCCTCCACTTT
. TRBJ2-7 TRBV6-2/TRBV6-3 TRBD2 CASSSDPGLAGGTYEQYF TGTGCCAGCAGTAGCGACCCGGGACTAGCGGGAGGTACCTACGAGCAGTACTTC
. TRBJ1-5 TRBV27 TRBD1 CASSPGQENQPQHF TGTGCCAGCAGTCCGGGACAGGAAAATCAGCCCCAGCATTTT
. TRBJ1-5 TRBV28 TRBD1 CASLTADRFNQPQHF TGTGCCAGCCTCACTGCGGACAGGTTCAATCAGCCCCAGCATTTT
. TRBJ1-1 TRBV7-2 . CASSFQGGGTEAFF TGTGCCAGCAGTTTTCAGGGTGGTGGCACTGAAGCTTTCTTT
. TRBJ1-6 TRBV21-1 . CASSTDRDRGNSPLHF TGTGCCAGCAGCACTGACCGGGACAGGGGTAATTCACCCCTCCACTTT
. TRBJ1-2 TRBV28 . CASSFWAPANYGYTF TGTGCCAGCAGTTTTTGGGCACCAGCTAACTATGGCTACACCTTC